The 28 T cell receptor beta chains presented below share a single source sample, sequenced in a study of T cells of healthy individuals. In TCRdb, the 5' RACE reads were re-called with MiXCR into one record per CDR3 protein. The sample has around 79,000 distinct CDR3 sequences, 5% seen once; the top ten hold about 7.5%. The origin of the receptors is a female donor in good health.

In this sample, this clonotype turned up many times. The chain recombines TRBV20-1 with TRBJ2-7; D gene unclear. Trimming shortened V by 0 bases and J by 0 bases, and 9 bases separated the two germline ends. The germline V gene encodes CDR1 DFQATT and CDR2 SNEGSKA (reference sequence). CDR3 length: 14 amino acids. The DNA for the CDR3 is TGCAGTGCTAGAGACGCCGCTGGCTCCTACGAGCAGTACTTC. Its translation: CSARDAAGSYEQYF.

In this sample, this clonotype turned up many times. The gene calls are TRBV13 and TRBJ2-1, with D perhaps TRBD2 (5 bases). The CDR3 runs 15 residues. The V end lost 0 bases, the J end lost 5 bases, and 11 bases lay between the germline ends. The germline V gene has CDR1 PRHDT and CDR2 FYEKMQ (reference sequence). CDR3 sequence: CASSLGRGTHNEQFF. In nucleotides, the CDR3 is TGTGCCAGCAGCTTAGGCCGGGGTACCCACAATGAGCAGTTCTTC.

Remarks on this clonotype: A much larger clone differs by one base, so this may be a read error. The CDR3 does not close with the conserved phenylalanine or tryptophan, likely indicating a read error. The chain recombines TRBV24-1 with TRBJ2-1; D is unresolved. The V gene lost 2 bases and the J gene lost 4 bases, with 5 bases spanning the gap. This CDR3 is built from 13 residues. The V gene's germline CDR1 is KGHDR and CDR2 SFDVKD. CDR3 residues: CATSDSRYNEQFL. CDR3 DNA sequence: TGTGCCACCAGTGATTCTCGATACAATGAGCAGTTCCTC.

This clonotype was seen many times. This chain connects TRBV28 to TRBJ2-7; TRBD2 aligns across 10 bases. From germline, CDR1 is MDHEN and CDR2 SYDVKM. This CDR3 spans 14 amino acids. The ends lost 7 bases at V and 2 bases at J; junction bases unmatched: 5. DNA of the CDR3: TGTGCCAGCACCGCAGCGGGAGGGCCCTACGAGCAGTACTTC. Its translation is CASTAAGGPYEQYF.

This clonotype was detected ten times or more. The CDR3 spells CASSLVNRGPEGAQYF. CDR3 sequence (DNA): TGTGCCAGCAGCTTAGTAAATCGGGGACCGGAGGGGGCCCAGTACTTC. The chain has TRBV11-2 and TRBJ2-5; TRBD1 or TRBD2 may be the D gene (6 bases each). Germline CDR1 is SGHAT and CDR2 is FQNNGV. V was trimmed by 1 base and J by 9 bases, leaving 21 bases between them. The CDR3 sequence is 16 residues long.

This clonotype occurred many times. The CDR3 spells CASSELAGPYNEQFF. In nucleotides, the CDR3 is TGTGCCAGCAGCGAACTAGCGGGCCCTTACAATGAGCAGTTCTTC. The rearrangement links TRBV7-2 to TRBJ2-1; TRBD2 agrees at 9 bases. The CDR3 is made up of 15 amino acids. The ends lost 5 bases at V and 4 bases at J; junction bases unmatched: 6. From germline, CDR1 is SGHTA and CDR2 FQGNSA.

This clonotype was detected many times. The chain joins TRBV7-2 to TRBJ1-4, with TRBD1 identical over 7 bases. The ends lost 1 base at V and 8 bases at J; junction bases unmatched: 13. The germline V gene has CDR1 SGHTA and CDR2 FQGNSA. The CDR3 contains 17 residues. CDR3 loop: CASSLGNRGRSDEKLFF. The CDR3 DNA is TGTGCCAGCAGCTTAGGCAACAGGGGTCGGTCGGACGAAAAACTGTTTTTT.

This clonotype appeared many times. CDR3 sequence reads: CASSFQGITEAFF. The CDR3 region has the DNA TGTGCCAGCAGCTTTCAGGGGATCACTGAAGCTTTCTTT. The chain combines TRBV7-2 with TRBJ1-1; possibly TRBD1 for D (6 bases). The V gene lost 3 bases and the J gene lost 4 bases, with 9 bases spanning the gap. Germline values: CDR1 SGHTA, CDR2 FQGNSA. CDR3 length equals 13 residues.

In this sample, this clonotype turned up a few times. The V call is TRBV6-5, the J call TRBJ1-6; D might be TRBD1 (6 bases). Trimming removed 3 bases at V and 8 bases at J, with 14 bases between. The germline gives CDR1 MNHEY, CDR2 SVGAGI. The CDR3 consists of 15 residues. The CDR3 protein is CASSYNRVRDSPLHF. Written as DNA, the CDR3 is TGTGCCAGCAGTTATAACAGGGTTAGGGATTCACCCCTCCACTTT.

This clonotype was detected many times. V gene TRBV7-9 combines with J gene TRBJ2-7; TRBD2 is a possible D gene (5 bases). CDR3 size: 14 residues. Germline assignment: CDR1 SEHNR and CDR2 FQNEAQ (reference sequence). Trimming took off 4 bases at V and 4 bases at J, with 14 bases between the two ends. CDR3 nucleotides: TGTGCCAGCAGCTCCACGACTACCGAATACGAGCAGTACTTC. This translates into CASSSTTTEYEQYF.

This clonotype was seen many times. The chain recombines TRBV20-1 with TRBJ2-7, with D perhaps given as TRBD1 or TRBD2 (5 bases each). Trimming took off 6 bases at V and 7 bases at J, with 16 bases between the two ends. The CDR3 loop spans 12 amino acids. Looked up from germline, CDR1 is DFQATT and CDR2 is SNEGSKA (reference sequence). The CDR3 nucleotides are TGCAGTGCGGCTACTAGGGGTAAAGAGCAGTACTTC. It specifies CSAATRGKEQYF.

Points on this clonotype: With a much larger clone just one base away, this may be a read error. The gene calls are TRBV3-1 and TRBJ1-1; a weak D match, TRBD1 (5 bases). The ends were cut back, 0 bases at V and 11 bases at J, with 13 bases in the middle. Per germline, CDR1 LGHDT and CDR2 YNNKEL (reference sequence). This CDR3 has 13 amino acids. The CDR3 DNA is TGTGCCAGCAGCCAAGATCGGAGGGGTGCGGCTTTCTTT. This encodes CASSQDRRGAAFF.

This clonotype was found a few times. The chain has TRBV30 and TRBJ1-2, with D unclear. The V gene's germline CDR1 is GTSNPN and CDR2 SVGIG (reference sequence). The ends were cut back, 7 bases at V and 0 bases at J, with 15 bases in the middle. CDR3 length: 14 residues. The chain's CDR3 is CASNTVAANYGYTF. Written as DNA, the CDR3 is TGTGCCTCAAATACAGTAGCTGCTAACTATGGCTACACCTTC.

This clonotype was found many times. V gene TRBV7-3 combines with J gene TRBJ2-6, with D uncertain. The CDR3 has 17 residues. V was clipped by 5 bases and J by 0 bases, with 14 bases between them. From germline, CDR1 is SGHTA and CDR2 FQGTGA. In DNA form, the CDR3 reads TGTGCCAGCAGCGTATATTCTACAGCCTCTGGGGCCAACGTCCTGACTTTC. This sequence encodes CASSVYSTASGANVLTF. Variable domain in full (rest from reference TRBV7-3 and TRBJ2-6): GAGVSQTPSNKVTEKGKYVELRCDPISGHTALYWYRQSLGQGPEFLIYFQGTGAADDSGLPNDRFFAVRPEGSVSTLKIQRTERGDSAVYLCASSVYSTASGANVLTFGAGSRLTVL.

This clonotype was seen repeatedly, ten times or more. The rearrangement joins TRBV16 to TRBJ2-1; weak D call: TRBD1 (6 bases). Germline lookup yields CDR1 KGHSY and CDR2 FQNENV. The CDR3 length is 14 residues. Deletions cut 4 bases from V and 5 bases from J, with 12 bases between. CDR3 DNA sequence: TGTGCCAGCAGCCCGGGGCAGGGGCACAATGAGCAGTTCTTC. This sequence encodes CASSPGQGHNEQFF.

This clonotype turned up a few times. This sequence joins TRBV7-2 and TRBJ2-7, with a weak D call TRBD1 (5 bases). There are 13 residues in the CDR3. The germline V gene has CDR1 SGHTA and CDR2 FQGNSA. The V end was cut by 4 bases, the J end by 3 bases, with 10 bases between. CDR3 bases: TGTGCCAGCAGCTCAAGACAGCACTACGAGCAGTACTTC. Translating it yields CASSSRQHYEQYF.

In this sample, this clonotype turned up many times. This rearrangement joins TRBV5-1 to TRBJ2-3; D gene unclear. Germline loops: CDR1 SGHRS, CDR2 YFSETQ. The V end lost 8 bases, the J end lost 4 bases, and 20 bases lay between the germline ends. The CDR3 has 15 amino acids. CDR3 DNA: TGCGCCAGTACCGTGACGGACCGCGGCGCAGATACGCAGTATTTT. This sequence encodes CASTVTDRGADTQYF. Based on the CDR3 plus reference TRBV5-1 and TRBJ2-3, the full variable domain is KAGVTQTPRYLIKTRGQQVTLSCSPISGHRSVSWYQQTPGQGLQFLFEYFSETQRNKGNFPGRFSGRQFSNSRSEMNVSTLELGDSALYLCASTVTDRGADTQYFGPGTRLTVL.

Ten or more counts support this clonotype. This sequence joins TRBV20-1 and TRBJ2-3; 7 bases match TRBD1. Germline values: CDR1 DFQATT, CDR2 SNEGSKA (reference sequence). The CDR3 covers 14 residues. With V trimmed by 3 bases and J by 2 bases, 5 bases remained unmatched. This CDR3 is CSASWDSFTDTQYF. Here the CDR3 DNA reads TGCAGTGCTAGTTGGGACAGTTTCACAGATACGCAGTATTTT.

This clonotype was counted at least ten times. The chain combines TRBV28 with TRBJ2-7, with TRBD1 as a possible D gene (6 bases). CDR1 and CDR2 (germline): MDHEN, SYDVKM. V lost 2 bases and J lost 3, with 11 bases in between. The CDR3 has 14 residues. CDR3 amino acids: CASSLGVRGYEQYF. The CDR3, as DNA: TGTGCCAGCAGTTTAGGGGTCAGGGGCTACGAGCAGTACTTC.

A few counts support this clonotype. The rearrangement uses TRBV5-1 and TRBJ2-5; tentative D call: TRBD1 (5 bases). Trimming left V 4 bases short and J 1 base short, with 14 bases between. Germline assignment: CDR1 SGHRS and CDR2 YFSETQ. The CDR3 consists of 15 residues. This CDR3 is CASSRDSVLQETQYF. In nucleotides, the CDR3 is TGCGCCAGCAGCCGCGACAGCGTTCTCCAAGAGACCCAGTACTTC. Full variable domain (remainder filled in from reference TRBV5-1 and TRBJ2-5): KAGVTQTPRYLIKTRGQQVTLSCSPISGHRSVSWYQQTPGQGLQFLFEYFSETQRNKGNFPGRFSGRQFSNSRSEMNVSTLELGDSALYLCASSRDSVLQETQYFGPGTRLLVL.

This clonotype appeared a few times. This chain joins TRBV7-9 and TRBJ2-3; no firm D call. Looked up from germline, CDR1 is SEHNR and CDR2 is FQNEAQ (reference sequence). The V end was cut by 3 bases, the J end by 6 bases, with 7 bases between. The CDR3 runs to 12 residues. The CDR3 nucleotides read TGTGCCAGCAGCTTGGTAGGGGATACGCAGTATTTT. The encoded protein is CASSLVGDTQYF.

The CDR3 region has the DNA TGTGCCAGCAGCTCCACCCCCCACTCTAAGGGAAATTCCTATGGCTACACCTTC. It codes for CASSSTPHSKGNSYGYTF. This chain joins TRBV13 and TRBJ1-2; D ambiguous. The V gene's germline CDR1 is PRHDT and CDR2 FYEKMQ (reference sequence). V lost 4 bases and J 4 bases, leaving 25 bases between the germline ends. The CDR3 has 18 amino acids.

This clonotype has ten or more counts. The J gene is TRBJ1-4, the V gene TRBV27; D is ambiguous. Germline CDR1 reads MNHEY; CDR2 reads SMNVEV (reference sequence). Trimming left V 1 base short and J 10 bases short, with 10 bases between. The CDR3 runs 13 residues. The CDR3 loop reads CASSLYDKAKLFF. The CDR3 DNA follows: TGTGCCAGCAGTTTATATGATAAGGCAAAACTGTTTTTT.

This clonotype was observed a handful of times. The V gene is TRBV6-6, the J gene TRBJ2-3; 9 positions agree with TRBD2. This CDR3 is 15 amino acids long. The V gene end was trimmed by 8 bases and the J gene end by 2 bases; junction bases not matched to a gene: 8. Germline lookup yields CDR1 MNHNY and CDR2 SVGAGI (reference sequence). This CDR3 is CASRSGGGDTDTQYF. Written as DNA, the CDR3 is TGTGCCAGCCGTTCTGGCGGGGGGGACACAGATACGCAGTATTTT.

This clonotype was found a few times. The chain uses TRBV7-3 and TRBJ2-1; 11 bases fit TRBD2. Trimming took 5 bases from V and 6 from J; bases not matched to a gene: 6. The CDR3 covers 15 residues. From germline, CDR1 is SGHTA and CDR2 FQGTGA. The CDR3 nucleotides are TGTGCCAGCAGCCTTAGCGGGAGGGCCGCCAATGAGCAGTTCTTC. This sequence encodes CASSLSGRAANEQFF.

This clonotype was seen repeatedly, ten times or more. This chain joins TRBV3-2 and TRBJ2-2; TRBD2, the table's D call, was not compared with the DNA. TRBV3-2 constitutes a pseudogene. The CDR3 contains 18 residues. CDR3 amino acids: CASSQDQSAGGDTGELFF. The CDR3 DNA is TGTGCCAGCAGCCAAGATCAGTCGGCGGGAGGCGACACCGGGGAGCTGTTTTTT.

The chain joins TRBV7-9 to TRBJ2-3; the match to TRBD2 covers 11 bases. CDR1 and CDR2 from the germline V gene are SEHNR and FQNEAQ (reference sequence). CDR3 length: 15 residues. With V trimmed by 2 bases and J by 4 bases, 2 bases remained unmatched. The CDR3 DNA reads TGTGCCAGCAGCTTAACTAGCGGGAGCTCAGATACGCAGTATTTT. It is translated as CASSLTSGSSDTQYF. The full variable domain, with the rest looked up from reference TRBV7-9 and TRBJ2-3, is DTGVSQNPRHKITKRGQNVTFRCDPISEHNRLYWYRQTLGQGPEFLTYFQNEAQLEKSRLLSDRFSAERPKGSFSTLEIQRTEQGDSAMYLCASSLTSGSSDTQYFGPGTRLTVL.

The chain employs TRBV20-1 and TRBJ2-5, with a possible D match to TRBD2 (5 bases). Germline V gives CDR1 DFQATT, CDR2 SNEGSKA (reference sequence). The CDR3 consists of 13 residues. Trimming removed 0 bases from V and 4 bases from J, with 9 bases in between. CDR3 DNA: TGCAGTGCTAGAGAGAGCCGGGGAGAGACCCAGTACTTC. It is translated as CSARESRGETQYF.